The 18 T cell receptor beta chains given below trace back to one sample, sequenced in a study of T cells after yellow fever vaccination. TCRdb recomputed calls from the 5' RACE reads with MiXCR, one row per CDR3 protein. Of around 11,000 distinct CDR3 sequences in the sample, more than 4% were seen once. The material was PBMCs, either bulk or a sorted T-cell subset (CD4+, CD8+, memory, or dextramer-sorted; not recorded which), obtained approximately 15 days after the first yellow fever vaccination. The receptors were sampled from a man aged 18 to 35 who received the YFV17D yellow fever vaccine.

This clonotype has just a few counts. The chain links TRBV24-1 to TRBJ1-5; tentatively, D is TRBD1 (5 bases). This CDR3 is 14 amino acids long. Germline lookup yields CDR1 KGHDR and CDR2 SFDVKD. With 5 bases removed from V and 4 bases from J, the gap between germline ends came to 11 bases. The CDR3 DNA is TGTGCCACCAGTGGGCAGGGCCAAAATCAGCCCCAGCATTTT. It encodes CATSGQGQNQPQHF.

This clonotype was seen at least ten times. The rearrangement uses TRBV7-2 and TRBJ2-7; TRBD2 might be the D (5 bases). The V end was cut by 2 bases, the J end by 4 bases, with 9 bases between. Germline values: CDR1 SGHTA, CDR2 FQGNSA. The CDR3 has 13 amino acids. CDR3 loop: CASSLSGRYEQYV. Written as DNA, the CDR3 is TGTGCCAGCAGCTTAAGCGGTCGGTACGAGCAGTACGTC.

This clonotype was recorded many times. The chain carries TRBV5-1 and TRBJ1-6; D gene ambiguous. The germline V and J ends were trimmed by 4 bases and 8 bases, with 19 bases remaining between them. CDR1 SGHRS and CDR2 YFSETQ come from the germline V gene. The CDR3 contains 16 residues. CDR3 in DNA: TGCGCCAGCAGCGAGGGTACCGGACCGTATCATTCACCCCTCCACTTT. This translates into CASSEGTGPYHSPLHF.

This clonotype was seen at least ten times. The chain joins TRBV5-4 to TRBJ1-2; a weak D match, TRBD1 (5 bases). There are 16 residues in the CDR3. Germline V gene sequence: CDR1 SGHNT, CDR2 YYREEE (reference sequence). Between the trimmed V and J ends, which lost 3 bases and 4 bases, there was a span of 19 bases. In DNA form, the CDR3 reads TGTGCCAGCAGCTCCCCCCAGACGGGGCCGATCTATGGCTACACCTTC. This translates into CASSSPQTGPIYGYTF.

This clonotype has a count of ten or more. CDR3 nucleotide sequence: TGTGCCAGCAGCTTGGGATTAGCGGCAGAGACCCAGTACTTC. Translation: CASSLGLAAETQYF. The chain has TRBV5-4 and TRBJ2-5, with a weak D call TRBD2 (6 bases). Deletions cut 0 bases from V and 4 bases from J, with 10 bases between. The germline V gene encodes CDR1 SGHNT and CDR2 YYREEE (reference sequence). The CDR3 contains 14 residues.

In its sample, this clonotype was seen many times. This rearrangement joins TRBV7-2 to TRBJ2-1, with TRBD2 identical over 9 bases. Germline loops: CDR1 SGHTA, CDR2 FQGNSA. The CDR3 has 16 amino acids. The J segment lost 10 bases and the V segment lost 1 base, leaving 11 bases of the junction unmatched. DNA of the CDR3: TGTGCCAGCAGCTTAGATCCCCAGCGGGGGGCTTGGGAGCAGTTCTTC. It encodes CASSLDPQRGAWEQFF. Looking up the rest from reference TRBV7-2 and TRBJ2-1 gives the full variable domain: GAGVSQSPSNKVTEKGKDVELRCDPISGHTALYWYRQSLGQGLEFLIYFQGNSAPDKSGLPSDRFSAERTGGSVSTLTIQRTQQEDSAVYLCASSLDPQRGAWEQFFGPGTRLTVL.

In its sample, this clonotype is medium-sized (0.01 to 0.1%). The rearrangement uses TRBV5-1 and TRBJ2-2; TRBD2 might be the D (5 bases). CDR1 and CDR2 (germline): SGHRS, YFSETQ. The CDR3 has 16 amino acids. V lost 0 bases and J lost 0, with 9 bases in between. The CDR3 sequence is CASSLEVGANTGELFF. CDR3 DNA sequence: TGCGCCAGCAGCTTGGAGGTCGGGGCGAACACCGGGGAGCTGTTTTTT.

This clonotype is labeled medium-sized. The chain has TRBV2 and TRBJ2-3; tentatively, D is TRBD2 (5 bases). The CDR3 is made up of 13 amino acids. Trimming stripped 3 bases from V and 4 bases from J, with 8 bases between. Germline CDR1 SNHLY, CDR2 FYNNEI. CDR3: CASSDRGADTQYF. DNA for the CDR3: TGTGCCAGCAGTGATCGGGGAGCAGATACGCAGTATTTT.

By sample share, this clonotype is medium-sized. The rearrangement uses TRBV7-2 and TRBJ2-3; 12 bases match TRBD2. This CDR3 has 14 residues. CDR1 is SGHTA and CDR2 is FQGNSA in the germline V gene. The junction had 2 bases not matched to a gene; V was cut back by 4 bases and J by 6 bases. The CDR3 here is CASSSGLAGDTQYF. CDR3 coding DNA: TGTGCCAGCAGCTCTGGACTAGCGGGGGATACGCAGTATTTT.

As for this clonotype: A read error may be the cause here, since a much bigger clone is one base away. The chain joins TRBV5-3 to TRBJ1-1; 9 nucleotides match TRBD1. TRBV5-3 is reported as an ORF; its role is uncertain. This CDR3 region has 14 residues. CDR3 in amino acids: CARSSGTGLGGAFF. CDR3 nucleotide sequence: TGTGCCAGGAGCTCCGGGACAGGGCTGGGGGGAGCTTTCTTT.

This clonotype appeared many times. The DNA for the CDR3 is TGCAGTGTCCTAAGTGCGGGTACGAACACTGAAGCTTTCTTT. This sequence encodes CSVLSAGTNTEAFF. This chain links TRBV20-1 with TRBJ1-1; D remains ambiguous. Trimming stripped 7 bases from V and 1 base from J, with 16 bases between. The CDR3 consists of 14 residues. Germline V gene sequence: CDR1 DFQATT, CDR2 SNEGSKA (reference sequence).

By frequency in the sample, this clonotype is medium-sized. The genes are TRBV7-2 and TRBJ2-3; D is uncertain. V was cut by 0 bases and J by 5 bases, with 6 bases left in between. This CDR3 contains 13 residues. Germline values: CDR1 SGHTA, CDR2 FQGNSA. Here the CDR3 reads CASSLASLDTQYF. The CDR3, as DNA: TGTGCCAGCAGCTTAGCTAGCTTAGATACGCAGTATTTT.

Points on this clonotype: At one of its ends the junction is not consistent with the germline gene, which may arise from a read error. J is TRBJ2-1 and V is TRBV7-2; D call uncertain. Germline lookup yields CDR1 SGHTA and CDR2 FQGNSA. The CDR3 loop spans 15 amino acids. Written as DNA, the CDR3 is TGTGCCAGCAGACCGGCCCTAAGTGGAATAAATGAGCATTTCTTC. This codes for CASRPALSGINEHFF.

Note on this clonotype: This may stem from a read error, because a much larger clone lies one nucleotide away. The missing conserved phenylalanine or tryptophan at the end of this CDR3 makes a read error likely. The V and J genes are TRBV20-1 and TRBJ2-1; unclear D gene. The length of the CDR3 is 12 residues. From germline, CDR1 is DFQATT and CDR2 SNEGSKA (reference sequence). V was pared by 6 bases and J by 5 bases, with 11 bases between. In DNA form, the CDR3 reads TGCAGTGCCAGGACGGATAACAATGAGCAGTTCTAC. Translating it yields CSARTDNNEQFY.

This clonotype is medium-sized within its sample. The CDR3 sequence: CASSFGRVGDEQYF. Here the CDR3 DNA reads TGTGCCAGCAGTTTTGGTCGAGTGGGGGACGAGCAGTACTTC. This rearrangement joins TRBV12-3 or TRBV12-4 to TRBJ2-7; the D gene could be TRBD1 or TRBD2 (5 bases each). V lost 3 bases to trimming and J lost 5 bases, with 14 bases between them. The CDR3 is 14 amino acids.

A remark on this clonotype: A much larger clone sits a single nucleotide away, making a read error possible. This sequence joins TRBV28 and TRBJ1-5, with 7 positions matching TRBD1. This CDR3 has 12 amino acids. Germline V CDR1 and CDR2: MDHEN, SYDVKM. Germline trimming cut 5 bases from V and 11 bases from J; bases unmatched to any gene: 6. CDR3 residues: CASSTGQWAQHF. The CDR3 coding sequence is TGTGCCAGCAGTACGGGACAGTGGGCCCAGCATTTT.

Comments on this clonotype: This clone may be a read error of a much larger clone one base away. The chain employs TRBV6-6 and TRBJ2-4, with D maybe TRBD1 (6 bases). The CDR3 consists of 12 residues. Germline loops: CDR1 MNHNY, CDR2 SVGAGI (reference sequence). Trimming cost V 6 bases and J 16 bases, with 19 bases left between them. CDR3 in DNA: TGTGCCAGCAGCCCGGGACATGGGGCCGCTTACTTC. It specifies CASSPGHGAAYF.

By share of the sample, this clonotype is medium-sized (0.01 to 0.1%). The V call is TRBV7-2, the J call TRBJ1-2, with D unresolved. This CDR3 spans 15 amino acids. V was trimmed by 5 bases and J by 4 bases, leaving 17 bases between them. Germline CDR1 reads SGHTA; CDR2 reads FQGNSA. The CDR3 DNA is TGTGCCAGCAGCCCCGGCAGAACTGAGAGCTATGGCTACACCTTC. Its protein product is CASSPGRTESYGYTF.